This T cell receptor beta chain appears in the sequencing data of a study of persistence of HIV-infected CD4 T cells. With respect to this clone: What it binds is not known.

The immunoSEQ assay was version 4, run in survey mode. Some clones are missing from TCRdb's copy, which holds only in-frame ones; the method was immunoSEQ multiplex PCR. Here the sample spans 40,000 to 60,000 clones, around 90% being singletons. This nonspecific control used anti-CD3/anti-CD28 bead stimulation of CD4+ T cells. CD4+ T cells upregulating both CD40 ligand and CD69 were sorted as responding cells. CD4+ T cell counts exceeded 400 cells/uL; CMV serology was positive. The V gene's germline CDR1 is SNHLY and CDR2 FYNNEI. V was pared by 4 bases and J by 4 bases, with 17 bases between. The CDR3 totals 16 residues.

The chain uses TRBV2 and TRBJ1-3; perhaps TRBD1 as D (5 bases). This sequence originates from an adult woman with HIV who was CMV-seropositive. The sample was CD4+ T cells sorted from PBMCs after approximately 19-hour stimulation, taken from a patient who received antiretroviral therapy. The CDR3 DNA reads TGTGCCAGCAGTGGGGTCCGGGGGTTCGGAGGAAACACCATATATTTT. It encodes CASSGVRGFGGNTIYF.